This paragraph reports one T cell receptor (beta chain). This table comes from immunoSEQ multiplex PCR, and its TCRdb copy is limited to in-frame clones, with some not included. The sample includes about 100,000 clones, about 92% of them seen just once. This sample stems from a study of control samples from healthy donors and cancer patients. CDR1 is MNHEY, CDR2 SVGAGI, per germline. The V and J ends lost 2 bases and 4 bases respectively, with 9 bases between them. The CDR3 extends over 14 amino acids. Sequencing used blood. The clonotype was recovered from a young man in good health. The V gene is TRBV6-5, the J gene TRBJ1-3; D is uncertain. In nucleotides, the CDR3 is TGTGCCAGCAGTTACATGGCTGCGGGAAACACCATATATTTT. Its protein is CASSYMAAGNTIYF.